A selection of T cell receptor beta chains follows, all from one sample in a study of T cells in Graves' hyperthyroidism and ophthalmopathy. One entry per CDR3 protein results from TCRdb running MiXCR on the multiplex PCR reads. The sample consists of about 400,000 distinct CDR3 sequences, approximately 14% of them appearing once. The sample taken for sequencing was blood. The receptors originated from a woman under 30 with Graves' hyperthyroidism that later progressed to Graves' ophthalmopathy. The CDR3 runs from the conserved cysteine through the conserved F or W. D genes are given only for firm matches. Where a row states a size, it is once, few, many or the class of an expanded clone; other rows omit it.

CDR3nt,CDR3aa,v_gene,abundance,j_gene,len,d_gene
TGTGCCAGCGGGACTAGGCAGTTCTTC,CASGTRQFF,TRBV6-2/TRBV6-3,few,TRBJ2-1,9,TRBD2
TGCAGCGTTGAGGGTAGCGGGAGGCCCTCCTACAATGAGCAGTTCTTC,CSVEGSGRPSYNEQFF,TRBV29-1,few,TRBJ2-1,16,TRBD2
TGTGCCAGCAGTATACTAGCGGATAACACCGGGGAGCTGTTTTTT,CASSILADNTGELFF,TRBV6-1,-,TRBJ2-2,15,TRBD2
TGCAGCGTTCGAAGCGGGAAGGATGAGCAGTTCTTC,CSVRSGKDEQFF,TRBV29-1,-,TRBJ2-1,12,TRBD2
TGTGCCAGCAGTCAGTTTCTCACCGGGGAGCTGTTTTTT,CASSQFLTGELFF,TRBV6-1,-,TRBJ2-2,13,-
TGTGCCAGCAGCGCCGGGACAGGGGGTTCCTACGAGCAGTACTTC,CASSAGTGGSYEQYF,TRBV6-2/TRBV6-3,-,TRBJ2-7,15,TRBD1
TGTGCCAGCAGTCCGACTGTTAACACCGGGGAGCTGTTTTTT,CASSPTVNTGELFF,TRBV13,-,TRBJ2-2,14,-
TGTGCCAGCAGCTTAGTAAGCGGGACGGGCAACGTCCTGACTTTC,CASSLVSGTGNVLTF,TRBV7-2,many,TRBJ2-6,15,TRBD2
TGCGCCAGCAGCCGCATCCGGGACAGGGGGGTAGCGGGAGAATACAATGAGCAGTTCTTC,CASSRIRDRGVAGEYNEQFF,TRBV4-1,few,TRBJ2-1,20,TRBD1
TGTGCCAGCAGCTTAGATCTCCCAAACTCCAACACCGGGGAGCTGTTTTTT,CASSLDLPNSNTGELFF,TRBV11-2,-,TRBJ2-2,17,-
TGTGCGTCACCCCGGGACAGGGTGAACATTCAGTACTTC,CASPRDRVNIQYF,TRBV30,many,TRBJ2-4,13,TRBD1
TGCGCCAGCAGTGAGTTGGGGGACAGAGGATACAATGAGCAGTTCTTC,CASSELGDRGYNEQFF,TRBV10-1,once,TRBJ2-1,16,TRBD1
TGTGCCATCGCGGGACAGGGTTCCGAGCAGTACTTC,CAIAGQGSEQYF,TRBV10-3,few,TRBJ2-7,12,TRBD1
TGCGCCAGCAGCTCGAAGGGACAGGGCAGTGCCGGGGAGCTGTTTTTT,CASSSKGQGSAGELFF,TRBV5-1,many,TRBJ2-2,16,TRBD1
TGCGCCAGCAGCCAAGATCTGGGAGGGGCGCGGCAGCCCCAGCATTTT,CASSQDLGGARQPQHF,TRBV4-3,few,TRBJ1-5,16,-
TGTGCCAGCGAAATCGGGGGACAGGGGAACACTGACTACGAGCAGTATTTC,CASEIGGQGNTDYEQYF,TRBV28,-,TRBJ2-7,17,TRBD1
TGTGCCAGCTCACCACGGACAGGGGCGCAAGAGACCCAGTACTTC,CASSPRTGAQETQYF,TRBV18,many,TRBJ2-5,15,TRBD1
TGTGCCACCATAGAAATGACAGGTGGAGATACGCAGTATTTT,CATIEMTGGDTQYF,TRBV6-1,-,TRBJ2-3,14,-
TGTGCCAGCAGCCACTCCGGGACAGGGGCCTATGGCTACACCTTC,CASSHSGTGAYGYTF,TRBV7-9,many,TRBJ1-2,15,TRBD1
TGTGCCAGTAGTATTGGCCAGGGCGGGAGGTCCTACACAGATACGCAGTATTTT,CASSIGQGGRSYTDTQYF,TRBV19,few,TRBJ2-3,18,TRBD2
TGTGCCAGCAGCGGTTCAGGGAATAATTCACCCCTCCACTTT,CASSGSGNNSPLHF,TRBV9,few,TRBJ1-6,14,-
TGCAGTGCTTCCCGCAGTGGAACACTCGGACACCCGTTGAGTGGCACTGAAGCTTTCTTT,CSASRSGTLGHPLSGTEAFF,TRBV20-1,few,TRBJ1-1,20,-
TGTGCCACCAGCAGAGATCGGAACTCTGGAAACACCATATATTTT,CATSRDRNSGNTIYF,TRBV15,few,TRBJ1-3,15,-
TGTGCCAGCAGCCAAGATGTAGGCTACACCTTC,CASSQDVGYTF,TRBV4-2,few,TRBJ1-2,11,-
TGCGCCAGCTACAGGGGGCGCGGCACCGGGGAGCTGTTTTTT,CASYRGRGTGELFF,TRBV5-1,many,TRBJ2-2,14,TRBD1
TGTGCATCTAGGGGGCAAGAGACCCAGTACTTC,CASRGQETQYF,TRBV28,few,TRBJ2-5,11,-
TGTGCCAGTCGCGAAGACAGGGGGCTGCATGAAGCTTTCTTT,CASREDRGLHEAFF,TRBV19,-,TRBJ1-1,14,TRBD1
TGCGCCAGCAACTTGGATCGGACAGGGGTCTTGGGGGCCAACGTCCTGACTTTC,CASNLDRTGVLGANVLTF,TRBV5-1,-,TRBJ2-6,18,TRBD1
TGCAGCGTTGGAGGTAGTACAGGGGATTATGCAGATACGCAGTATTTT,CSVGGSTGDYADTQYF,TRBV29-1,-,TRBJ2-3,16,TRBD1
TGTGCCAGCAGTTACTCGAGTCCGGGGGAGCTGTTTTTT,CASSYSSPGELFF,TRBV6-2/TRBV6-3,many,TRBJ2-2,13,-
TGTGCCAGTGGGACCGGGGGCACCGGGGAGCTGTTTTTT,CASGTGGTGELFF,TRBV4-2,-,TRBJ2-2,13,-
TGCGCCAGCAGCCAAGCATGGGGGGCCAGCTCCTACGAGCAGTACTTC,CASSQAWGASSYEQYF,TRBV4-1,-,TRBJ2-7,16,-
TGTGCCAGCAGCCGAGGACTGTTGTTCGCCCAGCAGTACTTC,CASSRGLLFAQQYF,TRBV28,many,TRBJ2-7,14,-
TGTGCCAGCAGCTCTCCGACTAGCGGGAGGGCCGGAAGATCCTACAATGAGCAGTTCTTC,CASSSPTSGRAGRSYNEQFF,TRBV7-2,many,TRBJ2-1,20,TRBD2
TGTGCCTTACGGCCGTCACATCTTACCGGGGAGCTGTTTTTT,CALRPSHLTGELFF,TRBV12-3/TRBV12-4,many,TRBJ2-2,14,-
TGCAGCGTTGGGGGGTATGGCTACACCTTC,CSVGGYGYTF,TRBV29-1,many,TRBJ1-2,10,-
TGTGCCAGCACCGCCGACAGGGGAACTGGCGAGCAGTACTTC,CASTADRGTGEQYF,TRBV9,-,TRBJ2-7,14,TRBD1
TGCAGTGCTAAAGGCGTACTAGCGGGAGAGGGCTCCTACAATGAGCAGTTCTTC,CSAKGVLAGEGSYNEQFF,TRBV20-1,-,TRBJ2-1,18,TRBD2
TGTGCCAGCTCCGCCGGGACAGGGCTGCCGACTTACAATGAGCAGTTCTTC,CASSAGTGLPTYNEQFF,TRBV18,-,TRBJ2-1,17,TRBD1
TGTGCCAGCAGGACCCCAAGTCCGGAGCAGTTCTTC,CASRTPSPEQFF,TRBV28,many,TRBJ2-1,12,-
TGTGCCAGCAGCCTGCAGTTCTTC,CASSLQFF,TRBV7-9,-,TRBJ2-1,8,-
TGCAGTGCTAGATCACGCACTAGCGGGAGGGCCGACGGGGAGCTGTTTTTT,CSARSRTSGRADGELFF,TRBV20-1,few,TRBJ2-2,17,TRBD2
TGTGCCAGCAGCCTACAGGGGGACACTGAAGCTTTCTTT,CASSLQGDTEAFF,TRBV27,-,TRBJ1-1,13,TRBD1
TGTGCCAGCAGTTCCCTCGGCCAGGGGAATTCACCCCTCCACTTT,CASSSLGQGNSPLHF,TRBV2,-,TRBJ1-6,15,-
TGCGCCAGCAGCAACCCGGGGGACAGAGGCCCACAGGTTGAGCAGTTCTTC,CASSNPGDRGPQVEQFF,TRBV5-1,many,TRBJ2-1,17,-
TGTGCCAGCAGCGCAGGGACAGGAATCTCCTACGAGCAGTACTTC,CASSAGTGISYEQYF,TRBV2,many,TRBJ2-7,15,TRBD1
TGCAGTGCTCGGGACACCAACTTACCGACCTACGAGCAGTACTTC,CSARDTNLPTYEQYF,TRBV20-1,-,TRBJ2-7,15,-
TGTGCCAGCAGACAGGGGTTGGGTTCACCCCTCCACTTT,CASRQGLGSPLHF,TRBV6-2/TRBV6-3,-,TRBJ1-6,13,TRBD1
TGTGCCAGCTCATCGGACAGGGACCAGCCCCAGCATTTT,CASSSDRDQPQHF,TRBV18,many,TRBJ1-5,13,TRBD1
TGTGCCAGCAGTTCACAGTTAAGCTCCTACGAGCAGTACTTC,CASSSQLSSYEQYF,TRBV28,few,TRBJ2-7,14,-
TGTGCCAGCAGCCAAGGACCTACGGGGCGAGAGACCCAGTACTTC,CASSQGPTGRETQYF,TRBV7-2,many,TRBJ2-5,15,-
TGCAGTGCTCGGGGACTAGCGGAATACAATGAGCAGTTCTTC,CSARGLAEYNEQFF,TRBV20-1,many,TRBJ2-1,14,TRBD2